This TCR beta chain derives from a study of blood T cell repertoires in COVID-19. Study-level background: The study drew acute and convalescent COVID-19 samples from the United States, Italy and Spain. Nucleic acid was either cDNA or gDNA, and it came from T cells, B-cell-depleted T cells, or PBMCs.

Per the germline V gene, CDR1 is SGHVS and CDR2 is FQNEAQ. This CDR3 is 14 amino acids long. Trimming left V 5 bases short and J 0 bases short, with 10 bases between. Profiling relied on immunoSEQ multiplex PCR, and the TCRdb table lists in-frame clones only, not all of them. The sample has approximately 110,000 clones, roughly 71% seen once. This clone was detected only a few times. The TCR comes from an older man with acute or convalescent COVID-19. The rearrangement joins TRBV7-8 to TRBJ1-2, with D unclear. The sequenced sample was peripheral blood. The CDR3 protein is CASSAVLSNYGYTF. The CDR3 nucleotides read TGTGCCAGCAGCGCCGTACTATCTAACTATGGCTACACCTTC.